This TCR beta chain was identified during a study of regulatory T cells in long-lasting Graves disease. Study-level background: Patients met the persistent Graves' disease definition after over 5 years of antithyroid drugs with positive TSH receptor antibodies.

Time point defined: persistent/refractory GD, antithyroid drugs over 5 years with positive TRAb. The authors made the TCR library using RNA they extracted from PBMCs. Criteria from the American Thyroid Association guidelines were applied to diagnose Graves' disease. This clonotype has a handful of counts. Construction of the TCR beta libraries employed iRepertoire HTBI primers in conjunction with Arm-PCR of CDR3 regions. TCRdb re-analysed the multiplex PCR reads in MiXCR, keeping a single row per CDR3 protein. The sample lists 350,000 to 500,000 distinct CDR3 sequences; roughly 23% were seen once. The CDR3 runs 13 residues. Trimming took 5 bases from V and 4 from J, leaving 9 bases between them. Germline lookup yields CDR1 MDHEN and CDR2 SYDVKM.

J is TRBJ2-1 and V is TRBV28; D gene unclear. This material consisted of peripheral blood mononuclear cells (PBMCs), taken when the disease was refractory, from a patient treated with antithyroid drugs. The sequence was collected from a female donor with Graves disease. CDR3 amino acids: CASSDDIYNEQFF. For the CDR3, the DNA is TGTGCCAGCAGTGATGACATTTACAATGAGCAGTTCTTC.